Each of the 14 T cell receptor beta chains below was sequenced from the same sample in a study of T cells expressing NK-cell markers. Using the 5' RACE reads, TCRdb records one entry per CDR3 protein without DNA. This sample lists about 150,000 distinct CDR3 sequences; its ten largest clones have around 10%. The sequencing input was blood T cells: a sorted CD56 or NKG2C T cell subset, CD4+ or CD8+ T cells, or bulk PBMC T cells (not recorded which). The receptor set was obtained from a man between 18 and 35 years old in good health.

The chain carries TRBV4-3 and TRBJ2-5; without DNA, the TCRdb call of TRBD1 cannot be checked. The CDR3 runs to 15 residues. Germline lookup yields CDR1 LGHNA and CDR2 YSLEER. The chain's CDR3 is CASSQDSGQGETQYF.

This CDR3 is CASSQDNRADTTNEKLFF. The chain uses TRBV4-2 and TRBJ1-4; TCRdb picks TRBD1, but there is no DNA to check that call. In germline, CDR1 is LGHNA, CDR2 YNFKEQ. The length of the CDR3 is 18 residues.

The chain carries TRBV14 and TRBJ2-1; no DNA is available, so the TRBD2 call from TCRdb remains unchecked. CDR1 SGHDN and CDR2 FVKESK come from the germline V gene. There are 18 residues in the CDR3. The CDR3: CASSGGGSGRPTFDEQFF.

The chain joins TRBV29-1 to TRBJ2-1; the TRBD2 assignment by TCRdb is unverifiable without DNA. CDR1 and CDR2 from the germline V gene are SQVTM and ANQGSEA. The CDR3 loop spans 17 amino acids. Here the CDR3 reads CSVEGLAGGPRYNEQFF.

This sequence joins TRBV20-1 and TRBJ2-2; TCRdb's D gene call, TRBD2, goes unchecked for lack of DNA. The CDR3 covers 17 residues. Germline CDR1 reads DFQATT; CDR2 reads SNEGSKA (reference sequence). This chain's CDR3 is CSARDQDQGEAPGELFF.

The V and J genes are TRBV7-9 and TRBJ2-1; TCRdb returns TRBD1, unconfirmable since there is no DNA. The CDR3 is 15 amino acids. Germline CDR1 and CDR2: SEHNR and FQNEAQ (reference sequence). CDR3 sequence reads: CATQDRDRGYNEQFF.

The chain joins TRBV29-1 to TRBJ2-7; checking the TCRdb D call of TRBD1 is not possible without DNA. Germline V gives CDR1 SQVTM, CDR2 ANQGSEA. This CDR3 has 12 residues. Here the CDR3 reads CSVGQGIGEQYF.

The CDR3 region is CASSEVGIPETQYF. This chain connects TRBV25-1 to TRBJ2-5. Germline lookup yields CDR1 MGHDK and CDR2 SYGVNS. This CDR3 is built from 14 residues.

The chain carries TRBV2 and TRBJ2-2; the D gene TCRdb calls, TRBD1, cannot be checked with no DNA. Germline V gene sequence: CDR1 SNHLY, CDR2 FYNNEI. The CDR3 loop spans 15 amino acids. The CDR3 loop reads CASSKNRGLTGELFF.

The chain combines TRBV30 with TRBJ1-6; with no DNA, the TCRdb D assignment of TRBD1 cannot be verified. Germline V gene lookup returns CDR1 GTSNPN and CDR2 SVGIG (reference sequence). The CDR3 contains 14 residues. The CDR3 is CAWSPGTGNSPLHF.

The chain uses TRBV12-3 or TRBV12-4 and TRBJ2-1. The CDR3 totals 14 residues. The CDR3 loop is CASSFGLSYNEQFF.

The rearrangement links TRBV11-2 to TRBJ2-7; TCRdb lists TRBD2, though no DNA is available to test this call. Per the germline V gene, CDR1 is SGHAT and CDR2 is FQNNGV. This CDR3 has 16 amino acids. The CDR3 loop reads CASSSPTSGSSYEQYF.

The chain employs TRBV5-1 and TRBJ1-6; TCRdb's D call, TRBD1, is unchecked because there is no DNA. Germline V gene sequence: CDR1 SGHRS, CDR2 YFSETQ. The CDR3 is 13 residues long. The CDR3 protein is CASSRTGASPLHF. Full variable domain (outside the CDR3, taken from reference TRBV5-1 and TRBJ1-6): KAGVTQTPRYLIKTRGQQVTLSCSPISGHRSVSWYQQTPGQGLQFLFEYFSETQRNKGNFPGRFSGRQFSNSRSEMNVSTLELGDSALYLCASSRTGASPLHFGNGTRLTVT.

The chain employs TRBV6-5 and TRBJ1-2; TCRdb lists TRBD1, though no DNA is available to test this call. CDR1 and CDR2 (germline): MNHEY, SVGAGI. The CDR3 covers 16 residues. CDR3 region: CASSYSLVLGDYGYTF.